This note documents a single T cell receptor beta chain sequence. During active infection, Seattle patients enrolled and were then monitored through disease. The data were taken from a study of blood T cell repertoires in COVID-19. Overall study: Both acute and convalescent COVID-19 samples were obtained from the United States, Italy and Spain. Sources were T cells, B-cell-depleted T cells, or PBMCs; the material itself was cDNA or gDNA.

Data came from immunoSEQ multiplex PCR; TCRdb stores just in-frame clones and leaves some out. The repertoire holds 300,000 to 350,000 clones, 80% to 95% seen once, with about 7% in the top ten. CDR3 size: 16 residues. J was trimmed by 2 bases and V by 0 bases; bases with no gene match: 5. Germline values: CDR1 SGDLS, CDR2 YYNGEE. This clonotype originated in a woman aged 25 to 39 with COVID-19, enrolled during active disease. The sample taken for sequencing was peripheral blood. The rearrangement links TRBV9 to TRBJ2-1; 7 nucleotides match TRBD2. CDR3 DNA: TGTGCCAGCAGCGTAGGTGCTAGCGGCGCCTACAATGAGCAGTTCTTC. Translation: CASSVGASGAYNEQFF.